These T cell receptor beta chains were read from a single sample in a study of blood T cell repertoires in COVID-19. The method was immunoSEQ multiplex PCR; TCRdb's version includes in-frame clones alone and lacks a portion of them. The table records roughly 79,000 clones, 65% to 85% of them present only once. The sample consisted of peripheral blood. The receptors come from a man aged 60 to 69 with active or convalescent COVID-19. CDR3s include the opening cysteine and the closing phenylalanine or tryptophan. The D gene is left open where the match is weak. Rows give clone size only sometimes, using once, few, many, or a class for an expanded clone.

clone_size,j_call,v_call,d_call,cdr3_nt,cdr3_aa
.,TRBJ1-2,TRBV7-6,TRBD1,TGTGCCAGCAGCTTAGGACAGGGGGCAGGCTATGGCTACACCTTC,CASSLGQGAGYGYTF
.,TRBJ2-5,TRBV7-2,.,TGTGCCAGCAGCTACCCCACGCGGAGTTCTCCCCAGTACTTC,CASSYPTRSSPQYF
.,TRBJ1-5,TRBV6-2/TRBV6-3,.,TGTGCCAGCAGTCCCTGGCGGGGCCACTCTAGCTTCCTTTTT,CASSPWRGHSSFLF
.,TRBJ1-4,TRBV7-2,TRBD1,TGTGCCAGCAGCTTGGGGATGAGGACAGGGTTGATTTTT,CASSLGMRTGLIF
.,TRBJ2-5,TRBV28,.,TGTGCCAGCAGTTTGGCCACCCAAGAGACCCAGTACTTC,CASSLATQETQYF
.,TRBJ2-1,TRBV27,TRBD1,TGTGCCAGCAGTTTATCGGGACAGGGGGGATACAATGAGCAGTTCTTC,CASSLSGQGGYNEQFF
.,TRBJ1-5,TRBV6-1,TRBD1,TGTGCCAGCAGTGAAATGGAGGGGGCGATCAATCAGCCCCAGCATTTT,CASSEMEGAINQPQHF
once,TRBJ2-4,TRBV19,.,TGTGCCAGTAGTCGGACAGCTGTCCCCAAAAACATTCAGTACTTC,CASSRTAVPKNIQYF
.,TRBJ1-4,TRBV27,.,TGTGCCAGCGGGAGACAAACTAATGAAAAACTGTTTTTT,CASGRQTNEKLFF
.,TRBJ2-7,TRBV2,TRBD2,TGTGCCAGCAGCGACCGCACTTTTCGGGGGGGCCTGGAGCAGTACTTC,CASSDRTFRGGLEQYF
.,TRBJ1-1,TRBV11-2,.,TGTGCCAGCAGCCCGGGAGGTCCGAACACTGAAGCTTTCTTT,CASSPGGPNTEAFF